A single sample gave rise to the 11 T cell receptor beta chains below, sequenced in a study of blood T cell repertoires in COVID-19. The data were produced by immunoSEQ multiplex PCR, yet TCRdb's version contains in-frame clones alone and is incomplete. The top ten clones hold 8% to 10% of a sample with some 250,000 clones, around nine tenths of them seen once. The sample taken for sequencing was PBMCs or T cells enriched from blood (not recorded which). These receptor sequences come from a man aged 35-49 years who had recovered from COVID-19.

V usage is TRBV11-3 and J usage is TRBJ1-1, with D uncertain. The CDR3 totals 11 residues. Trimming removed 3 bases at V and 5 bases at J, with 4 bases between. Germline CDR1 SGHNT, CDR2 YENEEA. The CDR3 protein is CASSFLTEAFF. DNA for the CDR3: TGTGCCAGCAGCTTTCTTACTGAAGCTTTCTTT.

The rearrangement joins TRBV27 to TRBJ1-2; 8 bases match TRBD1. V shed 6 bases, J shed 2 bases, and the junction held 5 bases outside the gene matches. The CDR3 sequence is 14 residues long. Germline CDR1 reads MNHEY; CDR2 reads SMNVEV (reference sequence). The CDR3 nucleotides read TGTGCCAGCAGAGGAACAGGGGGAAACTATGGCTACACCTTC. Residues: CASRGTGGNYGYTF.

The CDR3 spells CASSPRAGDDNQPQHF. The CDR3 bases are TGTGCCAGCAGCCCCCGGGCCGGGGATGACAATCAGCCCCAGCATTTT. This chain links TRBV7-6 with TRBJ1-5, with D unclear. V shed 5 bases and J shed 3 bases, with 17 bases lying between them. CDR3 length: 16 residues. Germline V gives CDR1 SGHVS, CDR2 FNYEAQ.

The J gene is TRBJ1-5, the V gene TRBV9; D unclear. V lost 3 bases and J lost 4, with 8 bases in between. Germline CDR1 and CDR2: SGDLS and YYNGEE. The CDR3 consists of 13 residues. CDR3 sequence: CASSDNLNQPQHF. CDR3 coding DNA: TGTGCCAGCAGCGACAATCTTAATCAGCCCCAGCATTTT.

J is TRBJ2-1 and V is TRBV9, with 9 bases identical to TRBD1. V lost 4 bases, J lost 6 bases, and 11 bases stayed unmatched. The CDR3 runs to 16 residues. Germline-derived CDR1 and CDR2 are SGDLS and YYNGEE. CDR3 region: CASSKPRDRETNEQFF. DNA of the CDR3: TGTGCCAGCAGCAAGCCCAGGGACAGGGAAACCAATGAGCAGTTCTTC.

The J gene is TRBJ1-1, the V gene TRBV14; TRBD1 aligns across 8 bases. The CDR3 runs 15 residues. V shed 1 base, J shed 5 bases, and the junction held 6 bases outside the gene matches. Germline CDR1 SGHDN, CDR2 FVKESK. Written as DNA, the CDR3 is TGTGCCAGCAGCCAAGTCGCTGACAGGGGAACTGAAGCTTTCTTT. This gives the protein CASSQVADRGTEAFF.

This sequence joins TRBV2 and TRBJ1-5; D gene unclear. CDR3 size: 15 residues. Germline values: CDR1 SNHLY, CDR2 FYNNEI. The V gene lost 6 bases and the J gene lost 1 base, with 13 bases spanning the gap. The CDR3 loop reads CASSAGGRSNQPQHF. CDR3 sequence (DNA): TGTGCCAGCAGCGCAGGAGGTAGGAGCAATCAGCCCCAGCATTTT.

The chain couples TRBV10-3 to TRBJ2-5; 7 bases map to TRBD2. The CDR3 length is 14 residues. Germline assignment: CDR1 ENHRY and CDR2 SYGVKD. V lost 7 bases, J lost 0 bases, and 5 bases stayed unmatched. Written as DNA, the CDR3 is TGTGCCATCAAAGGGCGGGAGAACCAAGAGACCCAGTACTTC. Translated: CAIKGRENQETQYF.

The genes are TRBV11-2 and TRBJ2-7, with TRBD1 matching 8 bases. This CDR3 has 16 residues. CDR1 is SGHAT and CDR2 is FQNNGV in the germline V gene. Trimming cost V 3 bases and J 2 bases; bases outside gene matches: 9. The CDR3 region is CASSFYRQGRTYEQYF. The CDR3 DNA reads TGTGCCAGCAGCTTCTACCGACAGGGGAGAACCTACGAGCAGTACTTC.

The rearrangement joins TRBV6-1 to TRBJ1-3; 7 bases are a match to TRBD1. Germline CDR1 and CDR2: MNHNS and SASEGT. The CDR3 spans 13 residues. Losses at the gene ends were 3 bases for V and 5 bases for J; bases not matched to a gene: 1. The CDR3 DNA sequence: TGTGCCAGCAGTGAGACAGGGCGAAACACCATATATTTT. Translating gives CASSETGRNTIYF.

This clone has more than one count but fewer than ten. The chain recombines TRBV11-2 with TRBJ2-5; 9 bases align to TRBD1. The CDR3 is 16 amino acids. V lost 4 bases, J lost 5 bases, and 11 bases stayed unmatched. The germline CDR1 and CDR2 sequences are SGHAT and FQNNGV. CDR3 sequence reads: CASSSLRDRVDETQYF. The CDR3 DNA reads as TGTGCCAGCAGCTCCCTCCGGGACAGGGTCGATGAGACCCAGTACTTC.